This TCR beta chain comes out of a study of T cell changes during pregnancy in multiple sclerosis. Sequencing used immunoSEQ multiplex PCR; TCRdb keeps in-frame clones, though not all of them. The table has about 45,000 clones, 95% to 97% seen once. Trimming removed 5 bases from V and 5 bases from J, with 19 bases in between. Looked up from germline, CDR1 is SGHTS and CDR2 is YDEGEE. CDR3 size: 15 residues. This receptor was identified in a female donor with multiple sclerosis, enrolled in a pregnancy study. The sample in question was peripheral blood, obtained in the second trimester of pregnancy. This rearrangement joins TRBV5-8 to TRBJ1-1; D uncertain. The chain's CDR3 is CASSHLQRGRTEAFF. Here the CDR3 DNA reads TGTGCCAGCAGTCATCTTCAACGGGGTAGGACTGAAGCTTTCTTT.